These T cell receptor beta chains were read from a single sample in a study of blood T cells in healthy people across ages. TCRdb passed the 5' RACE reads through MiXCR, listing each CDR3 protein once. This table has hundreds of thousands of distinct CDR3 sequences, 32% appearing once. The sample comprised blood. The receptors shown here come from a woman aged 80 or older in good health. The CDR3 runs from the conserved cysteine through the conserved F or W. Each record gives: D gene, clone size, V gene, J gene, CDR3 DNA, CDR3 protein. The D gene is left open where the match is weak. The size field is filled for only some rows; it gives once, few, many or a size class.

D gene: TRBD1
clone size: few
V gene: TRBV10-3
J gene: TRBJ1-5
CDR3 DNA: TGTGCCATCAGTGGAACAGGACAGGGCCCCAATCAGCCCCAGCATTTT
CDR3 protein: CAISGTGQGPNQPQHF

D gene: .
clone size: .
V gene: TRBV7-2
J gene: TRBJ2-5
CDR3 DNA: TGTGCCAGCAGCTTAAGGCGGTCAGCCCAAGAGACCCAGTACTTC
CDR3 protein: CASSLRRSAQETQYF

D gene: .
clone size: many
V gene: TRBV20-1
J gene: TRBJ1-1
CDR3 DNA: TGCAGTGCTAGTTACAGGAACACTGAAGCTTTCTTT
CDR3 protein: CSASYRNTEAFF

D gene: .
clone size: .
V gene: TRBV7-9
J gene: TRBJ2-1
CDR3 DNA: TGTGCCAGCAGCCTAATCGGCGGGGATTACAATGAGCAGTTCTTC
CDR3 protein: CASSLIGGDYNEQFF

D gene: .
clone size: .
V gene: TRBV20-1
J gene: TRBJ2-7
CDR3 DNA: TGCAGTGCTAGTCGGCAGACGAACACCAATGAGCAGTACTTC
CDR3 protein: CSASRQTNTNEQYF

D gene: .
clone size: many
V gene: TRBV24-1
J gene: TRBJ2-1
CDR3 DNA: TGTGCCACCAGTGATTTGGCAGGAGAGCAGTTCTTC
CDR3 protein: CATSDLAGEQFF

D gene: TRBD2
clone size: many
V gene: TRBV6-6
J gene: TRBJ2-5
CDR3 DNA: TGTGCCAGCAGTTACCGTTCGGGGGGGCGGGGGGAGACCCAGTACTTC
CDR3 protein: CASSYRSGGRGETQYF

D gene: .
clone size: .
V gene: TRBV7-3
J gene: TRBJ2-2
CDR3 DNA: TGTGCCAGCAGCTTAAAGGCCACCGGGGAGCTGTTTTTT
CDR3 protein: CASSLKATGELFF

D gene: .
clone size: many
V gene: TRBV5-5
J gene: TRBJ2-6
CDR3 DNA: TGTGCCAGCAGCTTGGCCATCGGGACGGGTGGGGCCAACGTCCTGACTTTC
CDR3 protein: CASSLAIGTGGANVLTF

D gene: TRBD1
clone size: many
V gene: TRBV6-6
J gene: TRBJ2-7
CDR3 DNA: TGTGCCAGCAGCCCGAGGACAGGGGTGAGCTACGAGCAGTACTTC
CDR3 protein: CASSPRTGVSYEQYF

D gene: .
clone size: many
V gene: TRBV10-2
J gene: TRBJ1-4
CDR3 DNA: TGCGCCAGCAGTGTGCCCCAAGGATCTGAAAAACTGTTTTTT
CDR3 protein: CASSVPQGSEKLFF

D gene: TRBD1
clone size: .
V gene: TRBV7-3
J gene: TRBJ2-2
CDR3 DNA: TGTGCCAGCGCAACCCAGGGGGATTGGGCCGGGGAGCTGTTTTTT
CDR3 protein: CASATQGDWAGELFF

D gene: .
clone size: many
V gene: TRBV7-2
J gene: TRBJ2-3
CDR3 DNA: TGTGCCAGCAGCCCCCCCTCTATAGATACGCAGTATTTT
CDR3 protein: CASSPPSIDTQYF

D gene: .
clone size: many
V gene: TRBV7-3
J gene: TRBJ2-5
CDR3 DNA: TGTGCCAGCAGTTCACTAGGGCTAGAGACCCAGTACTTC
CDR3 protein: CASSSLGLETQYF

D gene: .
clone size: many
V gene: TRBV4-3
J gene: TRBJ1-1
CDR3 DNA: TGCGCCAGCAGCCAAGATGGCCGGGGAAACACTGAAGCTTTCTTT
CDR3 protein: CASSQDGRGNTEAFF

D gene: TRBD1
clone size: .
V gene: TRBV12-3/TRBV12-4
J gene: TRBJ2-7
CDR3 DNA: TGTGCCAGCAGTTGGCGGGACAGGGGGAGGAACGAACAGTACTTC
CDR3 protein: CASSWRDRGRNEQYF

D gene: .
clone size: many
V gene: TRBV12-3/TRBV12-4
J gene: TRBJ2-7
CDR3 DNA: TGTGCCAGCAGTTCTTACCGGGGACGGGAAGACGAGCAGTACTTC
CDR3 protein: CASSSYRGREDEQYF

D gene: .
clone size: many
V gene: TRBV4-3
J gene: TRBJ2-3
CDR3 DNA: TGCGCCAGCAGCCAAGATGGTTCACGGAGGGCAGATACGCAGTATTTT
CDR3 protein: CASSQDGSRRADTQYF

D gene: TRBD1
clone size: many
V gene: TRBV20-1
J gene: TRBJ1-2
CDR3 DNA: TGCAGTGTTAATGAAGTTTACAGGGGTTCCAACTATGGCTACACCTTC
CDR3 protein: CSVNEVYRGSNYGYTF

D gene: TRBD1
clone size: .
V gene: TRBV24-1
J gene: TRBJ2-7
CDR3 DNA: TGTGCCACCAGCGCTACCCCGGGACAGGGTGACAATGAGCAGTACTTC
CDR3 protein: CATSATPGQGDNEQYF

D gene: TRBD1
clone size: many
V gene: TRBV9
J gene: TRBJ2-3
CDR3 DNA: TGTGCCAGCAGCCAGAGACAGGGGTCAAGCACAGATACGCAGTATTTT
CDR3 protein: CASSQRQGSSTDTQYF

D gene: .
clone size: few
V gene: TRBV6-4
J gene: TRBJ2-6
CDR3 DNA: TGTGCCAGCAGTGATACTGGTAGCTCTGGGGCCAACGTCCTGACTTTC
CDR3 protein: CASSDTGSSGANVLTF

D gene: .
clone size: many
V gene: TRBV20-1
J gene: TRBJ1-5
CDR3 DNA: TGCAGTGCATGGGGTGGGGATAGGGGTCAGCCCCAGCATTTT
CDR3 protein: CSAWGGDRGQPQHF

D gene: .
clone size: .
V gene: TRBV20-1
J gene: TRBJ1-1
CDR3 DNA: TGCAGCGCCAGGTTTGGGGGCTGGATCACTGAAGCTTTCTTT
CDR3 protein: CSARFGGWITEAFF

D gene: .
clone size: .
V gene: TRBV7-7
J gene: TRBJ2-3
CDR3 DNA: TGTGCTAGCAGCCGGTCGATGATTAGCACAGATACGCAGTATTTT
CDR3 protein: CASSRSMISTDTQYF

D gene: .
clone size: once
V gene: TRBV4-2
J gene: TRBJ1-5
CDR3 DNA: TGTGCCAGCAGCCAAGACGGGTCGGGGCAGCCCCAGCATTTT
CDR3 protein: CASSQDGSGQPQHF

D gene: .
clone size: many
V gene: TRBV20-1
J gene: TRBJ1-5
CDR3 DNA: TGCAGTGCTAGGCCCGGTCGAGGGCTAGGGCAGCCCCAGCATTTT
CDR3 protein: CSARPGRGLGQPQHF

D gene: TRBD1
clone size: many
V gene: TRBV6-5
J gene: TRBJ1-6
CDR3 DNA: TGTGCCAGCAGTTACTCTGGGACAGGGATATCGAAGTATTCACCCCTCCACTTT
CDR3 protein: CASSYSGTGISKYSPLHF

D gene: .
clone size: few
V gene: TRBV5-1
J gene: TRBJ1-3
CDR3 DNA: TGCGCCAGCACCACAGGGTCGCCTGGAAACACCATATATTTT
CDR3 protein: CASTTGSPGNTIYF

D gene: .
clone size: .
V gene: TRBV6-6
J gene: TRBJ2-3
CDR3 DNA: TGTGCCAGCAGCCTCATTGGGGGAGTAAGAGATACGCAGTATTTT
CDR3 protein: CASSLIGGVRDTQYF

D gene: .
clone size: .
V gene: TRBV9
J gene: TRBJ2-3
CDR3 DNA: TGTGCCAGCAGCGGGGGGGGGCTAGCGGGCACAGATACGCAGTATTTT
CDR3 protein: CASSGGGLAGTDTQYF

D gene: .
clone size: .
V gene: TRBV30
J gene: TRBJ1-2
CDR3 DNA: TGTGCCTGGAGTAGAGGGATCAGGGACTATGGCTACACCTTC
CDR3 protein: CAWSRGIRDYGYTF

D gene: TRBD1
clone size: many
V gene: TRBV6-1
J gene: TRBJ2-5
CDR3 DNA: TGTGCCAGCAGGAGACAGGGGTCCGGGGAGACCCAGTACTTC
CDR3 protein: CASRRQGSGETQYF

D gene: .
clone size: many
V gene: TRBV29-1
J gene: TRBJ1-2
CDR3 DNA: TGCAGCGTTGGAGGAGGGGGAACGGGCTACACCTTC
CDR3 protein: CSVGGGGTGYTF

D gene: TRBD1
clone size: .
V gene: TRBV13
J gene: TRBJ1-5
CDR3 DNA: TGTGCCAGCAGCTCCAGAAAAACAGGGGAGGGCAATCAGCCCCAGCATTTT
CDR3 protein: CASSSRKTGEGNQPQHF

D gene: .
clone size: many
V gene: TRBV5-1
J gene: TRBJ1-1
CDR3 DNA: TGCGCCAGCAGCCCCCAAATGAACACTGAAGCTTTCTTT
CDR3 protein: CASSPQMNTEAFF

D gene: TRBD1
clone size: few
V gene: TRBV6-2/TRBV6-3
J gene: TRBJ1-1
CDR3 DNA: TGTGCCAGCAGTGCACAGGGGGTAGTAAAAACTGAAGCTTTCTTT
CDR3 protein: CASSAQGVVKTEAFF

D gene: .
clone size: .
V gene: TRBV9
J gene: TRBJ2-1
CDR3 DNA: TGTGCCAGCAGCGTACCAGGTAGTGGCTCTGAGCAGTTCTTC
CDR3 protein: CASSVPGSGSEQFF

D gene: .
clone size: few
V gene: TRBV6-2/TRBV6-3
J gene: TRBJ1-6
CDR3 DNA: TGTGCCAGCAGTCGCGGGACGGACGCTTCACCCCTCCACTTT
CDR3 protein: CASSRGTDASPLHF

D gene: .
clone size: few
V gene: TRBV7-9
J gene: TRBJ1-6
CDR3 DNA: TGTGCCAGCAGCTTAGACTCCTATAATTCACCCCTCCACTTT
CDR3 protein: CASSLDSYNSPLHF

D gene: TRBD1
clone size: many
V gene: TRBV30
J gene: TRBJ2-7
CDR3 DNA: TGTGCCTCCACCGGGACAGGGATTAACGAGCAGTACTTC
CDR3 protein: CASTGTGINEQYF